This TCR beta chain is from a study of CD8 T cells in ankylosing spondylitis. Study-wide findings and caveats: Blood of patients with ankylosing spondylitis appeared to be characterized by a TCR beta motif of eight highly homologous variants.

A single record per CDR3 protein comes from TCRdb applying MiXCR to the 5' RACE reads. Among under 250,000 distinct CDR3 sequences listed, around a tenth were seen once. This clonotype was picked up a small number of times. No antigen is known for it. This receptor was obtained from a male donor with ankylosing spondylitis or in good health (not recorded which). The sequenced sample was blood, either unsorted or a sorted T cell fraction (not recorded which).

Written as DNA, the CDR3 is TGCAGCGTTGTCATCGGGGCCACCGGGGAGCTGTTTTTT. Its protein product is CSVVIGATGELFF. The genes are TRBV29-1 and TRBJ2-2; D is possibly TRBD1 or TRBD2 (5 bases each). V was shortened by 4 bases and J by 4 bases, with 10 bases between the two germline ends. The CDR3 extends over 13 amino acids. Per germline, CDR1 SQVTM and CDR2 ANQGSEA.